This T cell receptor (beta chain) was sequenced during a study of cytomegalovirus exposure and HLA in healthy donors. Turning to the study itself: About 82 million unique TCRs from HLA-typed donors were held in an early release of data.

Overall study results and limits: CMV serostatus was the sole immune exposure information available.

About this clone: Its antigen remains unknown.

It was with 60 Vbeta and 13 Jbeta primers that the PCR ran. The assay was immunoSEQ multiplex PCR, and TCRdb's table has in-frame clones only and misses some. The profile shows about 140,000 clones, around four fifths of them singletons. CDR3 length equals 18 residues. V lost 8 bases and J lost 9; bases outside the gene matches: 22. This clonotype was sampled from a male donor in good health and CMV-seropositive. The V gene is TRBV23-1, the J gene TRBJ2-2; 9 bases line up with TRBD1. TRBV23-1 is annotated as an ORF whose role is uncertain. Input material: PBMCs. In DNA form, the CDR3 reads TGCGCCAGCTCGGGGACAGGGAGTATTCTGGGTGGGCACCGGGAGCTGTTTTTT. This encodes CASSGTGSILGGHRELFF.